These 3 T cell receptor beta chains originate from one sample sequenced in a study of blood T cells in healthy people across ages. With a J-beta primer mix and a sample-barcoded 5' primer, a second PCR ran about 7 to 12 cycles. A single record per CDR3 protein comes from TCRdb applying MiXCR to the 5' RACE reads. The table has 2 million or so distinct CDR3 sequences, about 49% seen once. Sequencing was carried out using blood. These receptors came from a woman aged 40 to 49 in good health.

The chain links TRBV7-9 to TRBJ2-7; D is ambiguous. The end of the DNA fits TRBJ2-5 better, so the J call may be wrong. The CDR3 covers 13 residues. Per germline, CDR1 SEHNR and CDR2 FQNEAQ (reference sequence). The CDR3 region is CASTDSRKETQYF. In nucleotides, the CDR3 is TGTGCCAGCACCGACTCCCGGAAGGAGACCCAGTACTTC.

This chain joins TRBV5-1 and TRBJ2-3; possibly TRBD2 for D (5 bases). CDR1 SGHRS and CDR2 YFSETQ come from the germline V gene. The CDR3 has 14 amino acids. Trimming left V 3 bases short and J 6 bases short, with 14 bases between. CDR3 DNA: TGCGCCAGCAGCTCGACGGGGAATTCGGATACGCAGTATTTT. Translating it yields CASSSTGNSDTQYF.

This clonotype was seen a few times. The chain combines TRBV12-3 or TRBV12-4 with TRBJ2-5, with D maybe TRBD1 (5 bases). With 5 bases removed from V and 0 bases from J, the gap between germline ends came to 10 bases. The CDR3 is 14 residues long. CDR3 in amino acids: CASSPDRHQETQYF. The CDR3 DNA sequence: TGTGCCAGCAGTCCCGACAGACACCAAGAGACCCAGTACTTC.